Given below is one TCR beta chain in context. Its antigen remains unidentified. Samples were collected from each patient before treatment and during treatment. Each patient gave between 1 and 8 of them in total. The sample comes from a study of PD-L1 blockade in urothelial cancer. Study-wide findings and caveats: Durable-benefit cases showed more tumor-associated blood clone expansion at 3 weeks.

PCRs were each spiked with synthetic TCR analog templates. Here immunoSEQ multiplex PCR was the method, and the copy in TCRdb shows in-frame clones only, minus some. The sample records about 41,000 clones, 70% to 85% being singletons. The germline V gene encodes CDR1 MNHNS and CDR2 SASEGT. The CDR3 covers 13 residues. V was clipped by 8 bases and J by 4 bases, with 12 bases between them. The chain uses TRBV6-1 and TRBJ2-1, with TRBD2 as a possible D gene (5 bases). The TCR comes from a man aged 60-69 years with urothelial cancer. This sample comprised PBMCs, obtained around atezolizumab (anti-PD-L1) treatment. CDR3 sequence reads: CASGGRLYNEQFF. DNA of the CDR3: TGTGCCAGCGGAGGCCGCCTATACAATGAGCAGTTCTTC.